The 17 T cell receptor beta chains below all came from one sample that was sequenced in a study of tumor-infiltrating lymphocytes in primary liver carcinoma. The roughly 19-32 mg bulk tissue piece was not sorted before simultaneous RNA and DNA extraction. Synthesis of TCR beta cDNA was carried out from approximately 470 ng total RNA with a constant-region primer. Each TCR beta library was derived from three nested multiplex PCR rounds that employed slightly modified ARM-PCR. The opening two PCR rounds, 10 cycles each, paired TRBV1-TRBV30 forward primers with a C-beta reverse primer. TCRdb re-called the multiplex PCR reads through MiXCR, storing one row per CDR3 protein. Of about 120,000 distinct CDR3 sequences listed, approximately 71% were seen once; the top ten hold about 8%. Source material: tumor-adjacent normal liver tissue. The receptors here all came from a woman aged 55-75 years with primary liver carcinoma and hepatitis B virus infection.

Of note for this clonotype: An end of the junction does not agree with germline; a read error may underlie this. This rearrangement joins TRBV4-1 to TRBJ2-1; 7 nucleotides match TRBD2. The CDR3 is 15 amino acids. Per the germline V gene, CDR1 is MGHRA and CDR2 is YSYEKL. The CDR3 sequence is CASSQEPSGYNEEYF. CDR3 sequence (DNA): TGCGCCAGCAGCCAAGAGCCTAGCGGCTACAATGAGGAGTACTTC.

This clonotype has just one count. A much larger clone is a single base away; this may be a read error. No conserved phenylalanine or tryptophan is present at the end of the CDR3, so a read error is the likely explanation. The chain recombines TRBV5-5 with TRBJ2-7; either TRBD1 or TRBD2 may fit D (5 bases each). The CDR3 sequence is 15 residues long. CDR1 and CDR2 from the germline V gene are SGHKS and YYEKEE (reference sequence). Trimming stripped 1 base from V and 0 bases from J, with 11 bases between. The CDR3 DNA reads TGTGCCAGCAGCTTGTCCCCAGGGACCTCCTACGAGCAGTACCTC. This sequence encodes CASSLSPGTSYEQYL.

The chain recombines TRBV12-5 with TRBJ2-3; D remains unclear. V was shortened by 2 bases and J by 3 bases, with 15 bases between the two germline ends. In germline, CDR1 is LGHNT, CDR2 FRNRAP. The CDR3 extends over 16 amino acids. The CDR3 region is CASGLWARARTDTQYF. For the CDR3, the DNA is TGTGCTAGTGGTTTGTGGGCCCGGGCTAGGACAGATACGCAGTATTTT.

This clonotype was detected ten times or more. V gene TRBV30 combines with J gene TRBJ2-2; D not resolved. Trimming stripped 3 bases from V and 5 bases from J, with 13 bases between. Germline V CDR1 and CDR2: GTSNPN, SVGIG (reference sequence). The length of the CDR3 is 14 residues. The CDR3 DNA is TGTGCCTGGAGGGTAGGATGGTTGACCGGGGAGCTGTTTTTT. Its protein product is CAWRVGWLTGELFF.

As to this clonotype: One junction end does not reproduce the germline sequence, and a read error may be involved. V gene TRBV4-2 combines with J gene TRBJ1-5, with D possibly TRBD1 on 5 matching bases. CDR1 and CDR2 (germline): LGHNA, YNFKEQ. The CDR3 is 15 residues long. Here the CDR3 DNA reads TGTGGCAGCAGCCAAATTGCAGCAGGGTATCAGCTCCAGCATTTT. This translates into CGSSQIAAGYQLQHF.

This rearrangement joins TRBV11-3 to TRBJ2-1, with 7 bases aligning to TRBD2. Unmatched junction bases numbered 23, after V lost 10 bases and J lost 8 bases. Germline values: CDR1 SGHNT, CDR2 YENEEA. CDR3 length equals 17 residues. This CDR3 is CANNLGRGEWGVDEQFF. The CDR3 DNA reads as TGTGCCAACAACCTAGGTCGGGGGGAGTGGGGTGTCGATGAGCAGTTCTTC.

A remark on this clonotype: A read error may produce the germline difference seen at one junction end. The chain is built from TRBV7-9 and TRBJ1-2, with a tentative D call TRBD1 (6 bases). The CDR3 sequence is 17 residues long. CDR1 SEHNR and CDR2 FQNEAQ come from the germline V gene (reference sequence). This CDR3 is CVSSSEGGLGRAYGYAF. For the CDR3, the DNA is TGTGTGAGCAGCTCCGAAGGGGGATTGGGCCGGGCTTATGGCTACGCCTTC.

The table lists this clonotype with many counts. The genes are TRBV5-1 and TRBJ2-5; 7 bases align to TRBD1. J was trimmed by 2 bases and V by 4 bases; bases with no gene match: 5. The germline V gene encodes CDR1 SGHRS and CDR2 YFSETQ. This CDR3 is 14 amino acids long. The DNA for the CDR3 is TGCGCCAGCAGCAGGACAGGCATACAAGAGACCCAGTACTTC. Its protein is CASSRTGIQETQYF.

Comments on this clonotype: Being one base from a much bigger clone, this may be a read error. The CDR3, as DNA: TGTGCCGGCACCTTGTTTGAGACCCAGTACTTC. Protein: CAGTLFETQYF. The V gene is TRBV5-6, the J gene TRBJ2-5; D is unresolved. Trimming removed 10 bases from V and 5 bases from J, with 12 bases in between. The CDR3 runs to 11 residues. In germline, CDR1 is SGHDT, CDR2 YYEEEE.

This clonotype showed up many times. This rearrangement joins TRBV10-3 to TRBJ2-5; D may be TRBD2 (6 bases). Trimming pared 8 bases from V and 5 bases from J, leaving 12 bases between. The CDR3 extends over 12 amino acids. Germline CDR1 and CDR2: ENHRY and SYGVKD. CDR3 protein: CAISAGHETQYF. CDR3 nucleotides: TGTGCCATCTCGGCGGGGCACGAGACCCAGTACTTC.

Points on this clonotype: It is likely a read error, because the conserved phenylalanine at the end of the CDR3 is missing. The genes are TRBV11-2 and TRBJ2-7, with TRBD2 matching over 11 bases. J was trimmed by 6 bases and V by 5 bases; bases with no gene match: 18. CDR1 is SGHAT, CDR2 FQNNGV, per germline. The CDR3 runs to 18 residues. CDR3 protein: CASSLLAGAAQLFCEQYI. In DNA form, the CDR3 reads TGTGCCAGCAGCCTACTAGCGGGAGCCGCTCAACTCTTCTGCGAGCAGTACATC.

A note on this clonotype: The CDR3 does not close with the conserved phenylalanine or tryptophan, likely indicating a read error. The CDR3 sequence is CAGSLPGNSAGAKNIQYL. CDR3 coding DNA: TGTGCCGGCAGCTTACCCGGGAACTCCGCCGGGGCCAAAAACATTCAGTACCTC. V gene TRBV5-4 combines with J gene TRBJ2-4, with a possible D match to TRBD2 (5 bases). This CDR3 is 18 amino acids long. Germline V gives CDR1 SGHNT, CDR2 YYREEE (reference sequence).

This clonotype qualifies as medium-sized. V gene TRBV12-3 or TRBV12-4 combines with J gene TRBJ1-1; TRBD1 might be the D (6 bases). This CDR3 region has 11 residues. V lost 4 bases to trimming and J lost 6 bases, with 6 bases between them. CDR3 bases: TGTGCCAGCAGTTCAGGGGCTGAAGCTTTCTTT. It is translated as CASSSGAEAFF.

Regarding this clonotype: A junction end diverges from the germline sequence, so it may reflect a read error. This rearrangement joins TRBV5-1 to TRBJ1-1; TRBD1 aligns across 12 bases. CDR3 length: 15 residues. Germline CDR1 SGHRS, CDR2 YFSETQ. The CDR3 DNA is TGCACCAGCAGCAGGGGACAGGGGGCTTGCATTGAAGCTTTCTTT. It specifies CTSSRGQGACIEAFF. The variable domain in full, with the rest retrieved from reference TRBV5-1 and TRBJ1-1, is KAGVTQTPRYLIKTRGQQVTLSCSPISGHRSVSWYQQTPGQGLQFLFEYFSETQRNKGNFPGRFSGRQFSNSRSEMNVSTLELGDSALYLCTSSRGQGACIEAFFGQGTRLTVV.

This chain links TRBV5-1 with TRBJ1-1; D possibly corresponds to TRBD1 (5 bases). Germline assignment: CDR1 SGHRS and CDR2 YFSETQ. The CDR3 extends over 14 amino acids. The CDR3 DNA reads as TGCATCAGCAGCGTGGGACCCTTGAACACTGAAGCTTTCTTT. This encodes CISSVGPLNTEAFF.

A note on this clonotype: One junction end disagrees with the germline gene, perhaps due to a read error. This chain links TRBV29-1 with TRBJ2-1; D ambiguous. Germline V CDR1 and CDR2: SQVTM, ANQGSEA. This CDR3 has 14 residues. The CDR3 loop is CSVHPRGTYNERFF. DNA of the CDR3: TGCAGCGTCCACCCACGAGGCACCTACAATGAGCGGTTCTTC.

This clonotype was found many times. V usage is TRBV25-1 and J usage is TRBJ2-1; D remains ambiguous. Between the trimmed V and J ends, which lost 3 bases and 0 bases, there was a span of 18 bases. The CDR3 has 18 amino acids. Germline lookup yields CDR1 MGHDK and CDR2 SYGVNS. The CDR3 nucleotides read TGTGCCAGCAGTGAGCCGACCGTGTTCGGCGGCTCCTACAATGAGCAGTTCTTC. Its translation: CASSEPTVFGGSYNEQFF. Supplemented by reference TRBV25-1 and TRBJ2-1, the full variable domain reads EADIYQTPRYLVIGTGKKITLECSQTMGHDKMYWYQQDPGMELHLIHYSYGVNSTEKGDLSSESTVSRIRTEHFPLTLESARPSHTSQYLCASSEPTVFGGSYNEQFFGPGTRLTVL.